This T cell receptor beta chain is drawn from a study of blood T cell repertoires in COVID-19. Study as a whole: Spain, Italy and the United States supplied samples that represented acute and convalescent COVID-19. From T cells, B-cell-depleted T cells, or PBMCs came the material, which was cDNA or gDNA.

This clone turned up a few times. The CDR3 runs to 13 residues. The germline V gene has CDR1 SNHLY and CDR2 FYNNEI. Trimming shortened V by 4 bases and J by 3 bases, and 10 bases separated the two germline ends. Source study methods: Estimation of nucleated cell counts was performed using reference gene primer amplification. Method: immunoSEQ multiplex PCR; TCRdb's copy keeps in-frame clones and lacks some. V and J calls plus clone size are reproduced from that table; the DNA served to infer D and trimming. The repertoire holds 100,000 to 150,000 clones, with less than 90% as singletons. Specimen: peripheral blood. The rearrangement joins TRBV2 to TRBJ2-7; D might be TRBD1 (5 bases). The receptor was isolated from a woman aged 25-40 years who had recovered from COVID-19. Written as DNA, the CDR3 is TGTGCCAGCAGTGTGGGGCAGATCTACGAGCAGTACTTC. Amino acids: CASSVGQIYEQYF.